This T cell receptor (beta chain) stems from a study of immune heterogeneity within non-small cell lung tumors. Across the study: There were 4 squamous cell carcinomas, around ten non-squamous carcinomas and 1 tumor not otherwise specified.

As template, the study used bulk tumor genomic DNA at 550 to 700 ng per sample. Surgeons took several biopsies per primary tumor, spaced far apart, during surgery. Newly diagnosed with untreated non-small cell lung cancer, the patients underwent curative surgery. Having surgery with curative intent, the donors were patients newly diagnosed with non-small cell lung cancer. This clonotype was detected ten times or more. Its antigen remains unidentified. Using 32 V and 13 J primers, multiplex PCR amplified TCR beta CDR3. TCRdb processed the multiplex PCR reads anew with MiXCR; each CDR3 protein has one entry. This sample has approximately 9,700 distinct CDR3 sequences, with around 27% found just once. The CDR3 contains 16 residues. Germline loops: CDR1 SEHNR, CDR2 FQNEAQ (reference sequence). The V end lost 1 base, the J end lost 3 bases, and 13 bases lay between the germline ends. Study-wide findings and caveats: Local T-cell clonality and local tumor mutational burden correlated moderately but significantly (R approximately 0.35). Across individual patients, the high-frequency T-cell receptor beta clonotypes were largely distinct.

Sequencing used lung tumor tissue. This TCR was recovered from a woman aged 45-65 years with non-small cell lung cancer. The chain links TRBV7-9 to TRBJ2-1; D is unresolved. The DNA of the CDR3 is TGTGCCAGCAGCTTAGGTAGTAGGACGTACTACAATGAGCAGTTCTTC. It yields the protein CASSLGSRTYYNEQFF. The variable domain in full, completed from reference TRBV7-9 and TRBJ2-1, reads DTGVSQNPRHKITKRGQNVTFRCDPISEHNRLYWYRQTLGQGPEFLTYFQNEAQLEKSRLLSDRFSAERPKGSFSTLEIQRTEQGDSAMYLCASSLGSRTYYNEQFFGPGTRLTVL.